This T cell receptor (beta chain) was obtained from a study of blood T cell repertoires in COVID-19. Across the study: Whether acute or convalescent, the COVID-19 samples came from the United States, Italy and Spain. The analysed material was cDNA or gDNA that came from T cells, B-cell-depleted T cells, or PBMCs.

Study processing details: Reference gene primers were amplified, and this amplification served to estimate nucleated cell counts. The table came from immunoSEQ multiplex PCR; TCRdb's copy has only in-frame clones and leaves some out. For V, J and clone size, that table is used; D and trimming come from the DNA. The table has around 30,000 clones, 90% seen once. CDR3 length: 13 residues. Germline CDR1 reads WNHNN; CDR2 reads SYGVQD (reference sequence). Trimming shortened V by 2 bases and J by 5 bases, and 9 bases separated the two germline ends. The chain couples TRBV10-1 to TRBJ1-1, with unresolved D. Sequenced: peripheral blood. This TCR derives from a man at least 80 years old with acute or convalescent COVID-19. CDR3 coding DNA: TGCGCCAGCAGTGAGAGTGGGGAGACTGAAGCTTTCTTT. This gives the protein CASSESGETEAFF.